The 18 T cell receptor beta chains below were found in one sample sequenced in a study of T cells expressing NK-cell markers. From the 5' RACE reads, TCRdb lists one entry per CDR3 protein and no DNA. This sample's table reports some 150,000 distinct CDR3 sequences. Sequencing input: blood T cells: a sorted CD56 or NKG2C T cell subset, CD4+ or CD8+ T cells, or bulk PBMC T cells (not recorded which). The receptors derive from a man in his late teens or twenties in good health.

The chain is built from TRBV4-3 and TRBJ2-1; TCRdb proposes TRBD2, but this gene call is untestable without DNA. The V gene's germline CDR1 is LGHNA and CDR2 YSLEER. The CDR3 contains 15 residues. CDR3: CASSQARTSGTVQFF.

This chain links TRBV30 with TRBJ2-5; without DNA, the TCRdb call of TRBD1 cannot be checked. The CDR3 is 15 amino acids. Per germline, CDR1 GTSNPN and CDR2 SVGIG (reference sequence). CDR3 residues: CAWSLTGSYQETQYF.

The chain is built from TRBV9 and TRBJ2-4; TCRdb calls TRBD1, which cannot be checked without DNA. Germline-derived CDR1 and CDR2 are SGDLS and YYNGEE. The CDR3 runs 13 residues. The CDR3: CASGGSTKNIQYF.

CDR3 sequence reads: CASSLGSGIEAFF. The chain is built from TRBV5-1 and TRBJ1-1. CDR1 is SGHRS, CDR2 YFSETQ, per germline. This CDR3 region has 13 residues. The variable domain in full, completed from reference TRBV5-1 and TRBJ1-1, reads KAGVTQTPRYLIKTRGQQVTLSCSPISGHRSVSWYQQTPGQGLQFLFEYFSETQRNKGNFPGRFSGRQFSNSRSEMNVSTLELGDSALYLCASSLGSGIEAFFGQGTRLTVV.

The chain recombines TRBV28 with TRBJ1-1; the TRBD1 assignment by TCRdb is unverifiable without DNA. The CDR3 is 17 amino acids. CDR1 and CDR2 (germline): MDHEN, SYDVKM. The CDR3 spells CASSLGTGGLMNTEAFF.

The J gene is TRBJ2-7, the V gene TRBV9; TCRdb outputs TRBD1, but without DNA this stays unchecked. CDR1 is SGDLS and CDR2 is YYNGEE in the germline V gene. The CDR3 length is 13 residues. The chain's CDR3 is CASSGQSYYEQYF.

The CDR3 here is CASSSDRSQETQYF. V gene TRBV12-3 or TRBV12-4 combines with J gene TRBJ2-5; TCRdb gives TRBD1 as the D gene, but with no DNA this cannot be confirmed. The CDR3 length is 14 residues.

The V and J genes are TRBV12-3 or TRBV12-4 and TRBJ1-4. The CDR3 runs to 15 residues. This chain's CDR3 is CASSSSTQGVAKLFF.

V and J are TRBV15 and TRBJ1-1; TCRdb picks TRBD1, but there is no DNA to check that call. The V gene's germline CDR1 is LNHNV and CDR2 YYDKDF (reference sequence). The CDR3 runs to 13 residues. Here the CDR3 reads CATSREQGPEAFF.

The chain employs TRBV7-8 and TRBJ2-3; TCRdb reports TRBD2, a call that lacks DNA to check it against. The CDR3 loop spans 13 amino acids. Germline V gene lookup returns CDR1 SGHVS and CDR2 FQNEAQ. CDR3 residues: CASSLLHADTQYF.

The chain couples TRBV3-1 to TRBJ2-1; checking the TCRdb D call of TRBD2 is not possible without DNA. In germline, CDR1 is LGHDT, CDR2 YNNKEL (reference sequence). The CDR3 runs 19 residues. CDR3 sequence: CASSPDNQTSGRNDNEQFF.

This chain uses TRBV15 with TRBJ1-1; the TCRdb call, TRBD1, lacks DNA for checking. The CDR3 is 14 amino acids. CDR1 is LNHNV, CDR2 YYDKDF, per germline (reference sequence). The chain's CDR3 is CATSREWGDTEAFF.

The V and J genes are TRBV19 and TRBJ2-2; checking the TCRdb D call of TRBD2 is not possible without DNA. The germline V gene encodes CDR1 LNHDA and CDR2 SQIVND (reference sequence). This CDR3 spans 16 amino acids. This chain's CDR3 is CASKTASGKGAGELFF.

The chain uses TRBV20-1 and TRBJ1-1; TCRdb indicates TRBD1, and absent DNA this call remains unverified. Germline V CDR1 and CDR2: DFQATT, SNEGSKA (reference sequence). The CDR3 consists of 18 residues. The CDR3 is CSAREVRGSGDTNTEAFF.

This rearrangement joins TRBV5-6 to TRBJ2-3. CDR1 and CDR2 from the germline V gene are SGHDT and YYEEEE. The CDR3 contains 14 residues. This CDR3 is CASSYQSHTDTQYF.

V is TRBV24-1 and J is TRBJ2-1; TCRdb lists TRBD2, though no DNA is available to test this call. CDR3 length equals 15 residues. Germline assignment: CDR1 KGHDR and CDR2 SFDVKD. The CDR3 here is CATRAGTSGRLEQFF.

The gene calls are TRBV29-1 and TRBJ2-1; TCRdb proposes TRBD2, but this gene call is untestable without DNA. CDR1 is SQVTM and CDR2 is ANQGSEA in the germline V gene. The CDR3 sequence is 15 residues long. This chain's CDR3 is CSALGREGSYNEQFF.

V usage is TRBV12-3 or TRBV12-4 and J usage is TRBJ2-5; no DNA is available, so the TRBD1 call from TCRdb remains unchecked. This CDR3 has 11 residues. CDR3 protein: CASSSTGRQYF.